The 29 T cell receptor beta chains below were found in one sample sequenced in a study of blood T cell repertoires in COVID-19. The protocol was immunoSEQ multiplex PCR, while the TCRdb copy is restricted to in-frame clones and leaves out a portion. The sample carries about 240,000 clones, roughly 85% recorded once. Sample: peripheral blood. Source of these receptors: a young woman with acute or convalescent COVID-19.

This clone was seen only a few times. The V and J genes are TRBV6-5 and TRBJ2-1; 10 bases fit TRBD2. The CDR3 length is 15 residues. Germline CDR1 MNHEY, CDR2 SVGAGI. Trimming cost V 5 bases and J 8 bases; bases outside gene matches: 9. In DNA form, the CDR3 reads TGTGCCAGCAGTCCAGCGGGAGGGCCCTCGGATGAGCAGTTCTTC. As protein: CASSPAGGPSDEQFF.

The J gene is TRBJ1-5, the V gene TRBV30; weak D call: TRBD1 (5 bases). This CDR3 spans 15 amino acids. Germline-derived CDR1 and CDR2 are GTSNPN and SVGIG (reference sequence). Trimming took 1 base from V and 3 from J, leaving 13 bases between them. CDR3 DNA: TGTGCCTGGAGTGAGGCAGGGAAGGACAATCAGCCCCAGCATTTT. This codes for CAWSEAGKDNQPQHF.

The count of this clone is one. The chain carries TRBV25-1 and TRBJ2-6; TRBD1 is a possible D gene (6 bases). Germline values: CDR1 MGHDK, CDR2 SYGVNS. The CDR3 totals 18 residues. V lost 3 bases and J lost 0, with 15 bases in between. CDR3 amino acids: CASSEYVQGNSGANVLTF. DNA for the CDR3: TGTGCCAGCAGTGAGTATGTCCAGGGGAACTCTGGGGCCAACGTCCTGACTTTC.

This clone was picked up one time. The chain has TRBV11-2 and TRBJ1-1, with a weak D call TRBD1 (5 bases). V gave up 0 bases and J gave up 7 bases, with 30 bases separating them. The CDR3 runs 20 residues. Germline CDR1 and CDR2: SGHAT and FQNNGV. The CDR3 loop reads CASSLEWVRRGSYHLGEAFF. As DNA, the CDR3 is TGTGCCAGCAGCTTAGAGTGGGTGAGGAGGGGTTCTTATCATTTAGGTGAAGCTTTCTTT.

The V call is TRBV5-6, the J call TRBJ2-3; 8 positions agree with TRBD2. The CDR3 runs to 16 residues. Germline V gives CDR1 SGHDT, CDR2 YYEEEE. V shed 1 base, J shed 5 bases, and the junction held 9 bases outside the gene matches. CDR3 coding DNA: TGTGCCAGCAGCTTGACGGCCGGGAGGGCCCTAGATACGCAGTATTTT. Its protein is CASSLTAGRALDTQYF.

The CDR3 sequence: CSVALESNQPQHF. Written as DNA, the CDR3 is TGCAGCGTTGCTTTGGAGAGCAATCAGCCCCAGCATTTT. The chain recombines TRBV29-1 with TRBJ1-5; D remains unclear. The V and J ends lost 4 bases and 1 base respectively, with 8 bases between them. This CDR3 is built from 13 residues. Germline CDR1 reads SQVTM; CDR2 reads ANQGSEA.

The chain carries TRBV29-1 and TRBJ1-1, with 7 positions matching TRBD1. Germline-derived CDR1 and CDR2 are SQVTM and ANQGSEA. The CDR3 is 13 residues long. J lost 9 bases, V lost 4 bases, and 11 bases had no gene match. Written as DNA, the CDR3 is TGCAGCGTTGGCCGACAGGGAAATCCGAAAGCTTTCTTT. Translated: CSVGRQGNPKAFF.

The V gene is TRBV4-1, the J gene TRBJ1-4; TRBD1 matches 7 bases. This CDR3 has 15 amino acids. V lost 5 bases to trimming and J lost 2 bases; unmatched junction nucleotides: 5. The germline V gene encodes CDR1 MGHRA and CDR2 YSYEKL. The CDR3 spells CASSAQGQTNEKLFF. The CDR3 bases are TGCGCCAGCAGCGCGCAGGGACAGACTAATGAAAAACTGTTTTTT.

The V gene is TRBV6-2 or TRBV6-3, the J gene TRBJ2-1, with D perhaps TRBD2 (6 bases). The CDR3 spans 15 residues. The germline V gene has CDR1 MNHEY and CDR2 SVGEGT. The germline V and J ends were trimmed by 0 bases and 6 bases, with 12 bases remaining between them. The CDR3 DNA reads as TGTGCCAGCAGTTACTCAGGGAGGATCGGCAATGAGCAGTTCTTC. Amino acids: CASSYSGRIGNEQFF.

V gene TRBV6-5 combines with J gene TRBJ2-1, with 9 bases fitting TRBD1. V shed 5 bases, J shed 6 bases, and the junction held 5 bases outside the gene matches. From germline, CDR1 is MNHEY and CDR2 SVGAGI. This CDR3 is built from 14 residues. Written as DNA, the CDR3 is TGTGCCAGCAGTCCCGGGACAGGGACCAATGAGCAGTTCTTC. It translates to CASSPGTGTNEQFF.

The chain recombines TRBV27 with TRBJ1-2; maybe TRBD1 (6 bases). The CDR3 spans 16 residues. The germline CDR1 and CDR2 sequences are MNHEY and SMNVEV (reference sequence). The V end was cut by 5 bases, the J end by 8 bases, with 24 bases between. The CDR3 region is CASSQGRKGIPWGYTF. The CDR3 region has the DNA TGTGCCAGCAGTCAGGGGCGGAAGGGGATCCCCTGGGGCTACACCTTC.

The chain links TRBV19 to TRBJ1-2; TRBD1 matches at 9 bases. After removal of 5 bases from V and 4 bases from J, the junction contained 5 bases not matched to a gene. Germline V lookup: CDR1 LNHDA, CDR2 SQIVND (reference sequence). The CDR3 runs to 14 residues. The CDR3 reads CASSVDRGVYGYTF. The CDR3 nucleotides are TGTGCCAGTAGTGTGGACAGGGGCGTCTATGGCTACACCTTC.

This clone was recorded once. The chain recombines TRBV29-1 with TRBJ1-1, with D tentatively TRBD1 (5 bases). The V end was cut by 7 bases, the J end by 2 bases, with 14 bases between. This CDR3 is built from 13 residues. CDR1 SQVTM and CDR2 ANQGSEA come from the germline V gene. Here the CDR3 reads CSAGGQDNTEAFF. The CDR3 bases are TGCAGCGCCGGGGGTCAGGACAACACTGAAGCTTTCTTT.

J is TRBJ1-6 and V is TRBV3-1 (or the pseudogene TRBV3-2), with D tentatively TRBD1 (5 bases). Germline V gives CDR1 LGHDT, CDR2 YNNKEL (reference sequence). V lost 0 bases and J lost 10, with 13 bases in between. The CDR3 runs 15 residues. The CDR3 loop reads CASSQDTQGWSPLHF. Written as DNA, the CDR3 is TGTGCCAGCAGCCAAGATACGCAGGGATGGTCACCCCTCCACTTT.

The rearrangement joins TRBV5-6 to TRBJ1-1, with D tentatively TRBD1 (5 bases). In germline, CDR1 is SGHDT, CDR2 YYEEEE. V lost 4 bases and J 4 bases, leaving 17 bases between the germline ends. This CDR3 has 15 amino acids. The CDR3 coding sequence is TGTGCCAGCAGCGAGGGTCCATTGGGGGGCACTGAAGCTTTCTTT. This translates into CASSEGPLGGTEAFF.

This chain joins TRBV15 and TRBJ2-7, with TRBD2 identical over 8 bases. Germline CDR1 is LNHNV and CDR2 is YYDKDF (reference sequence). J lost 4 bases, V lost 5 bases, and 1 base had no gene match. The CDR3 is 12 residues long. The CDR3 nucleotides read TGTGCCACCAGCGCTAGCGGGTACGAGCAGTACTTC. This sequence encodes CATSASGYEQYF.

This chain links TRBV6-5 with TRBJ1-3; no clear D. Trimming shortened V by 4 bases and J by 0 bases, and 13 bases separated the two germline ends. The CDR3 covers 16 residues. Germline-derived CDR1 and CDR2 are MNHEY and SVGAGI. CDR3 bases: TGTGCCAGCAGTTCCTCCGGGGTGAGCTCTGGAAACACCATATATTTT. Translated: CASSSSGVSSGNTIYF.

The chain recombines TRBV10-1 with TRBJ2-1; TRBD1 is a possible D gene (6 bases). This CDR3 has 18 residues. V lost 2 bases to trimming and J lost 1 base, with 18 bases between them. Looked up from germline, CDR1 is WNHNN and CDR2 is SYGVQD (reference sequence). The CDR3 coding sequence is TGCGCCAGCAGTGAGAGGGCAGAGGCAGGGGCTTCCTACAATGAGCAGTTCTTC. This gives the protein CASSERAEAGASYNEQFF.

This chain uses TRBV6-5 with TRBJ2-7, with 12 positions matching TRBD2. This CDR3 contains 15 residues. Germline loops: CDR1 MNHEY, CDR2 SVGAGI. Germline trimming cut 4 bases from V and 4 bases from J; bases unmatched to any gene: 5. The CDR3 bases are TGTGCCAGCAGTTGGACTAGCGGGATGGAATACGAGCAGTACTTC. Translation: CASSWTSGMEYEQYF.

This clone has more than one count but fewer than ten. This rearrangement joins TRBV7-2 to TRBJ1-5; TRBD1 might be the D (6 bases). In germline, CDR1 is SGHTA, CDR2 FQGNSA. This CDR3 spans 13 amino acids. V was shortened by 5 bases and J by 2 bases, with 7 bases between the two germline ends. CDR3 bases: TGTGCCAGCAGCAGACAGGGCAATCAGCCCCAGCATTTT. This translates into CASSRQGNQPQHF.

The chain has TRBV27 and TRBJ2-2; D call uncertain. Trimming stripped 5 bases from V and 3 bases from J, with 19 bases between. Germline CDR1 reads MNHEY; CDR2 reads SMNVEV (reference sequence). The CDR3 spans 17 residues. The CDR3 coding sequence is TGTGCCAGCAGTGGTCGGTTCGGTTCGGTAGACACCGGGGAGCTGTTTTTT. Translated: CASSGRFGSVDTGELFF.

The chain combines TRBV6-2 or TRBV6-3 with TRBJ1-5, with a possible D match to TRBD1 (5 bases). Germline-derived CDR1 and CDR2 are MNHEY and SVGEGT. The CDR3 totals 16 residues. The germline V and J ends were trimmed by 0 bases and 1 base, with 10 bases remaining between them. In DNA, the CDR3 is TGTGCCAGCAGTTACTCTAGTGGGGCGAGCAATCAGCCCCAGCATTTT. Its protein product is CASSYSSGASNQPQHF.

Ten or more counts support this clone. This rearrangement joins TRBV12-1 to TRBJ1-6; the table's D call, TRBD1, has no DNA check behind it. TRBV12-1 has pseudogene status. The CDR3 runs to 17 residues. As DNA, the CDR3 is TGTGCCAGCAGCTCAAACCTGGGCGACAGGACAAATTCACCCCTCCACTTT. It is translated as CASSSNLGDRTNSPLHF.

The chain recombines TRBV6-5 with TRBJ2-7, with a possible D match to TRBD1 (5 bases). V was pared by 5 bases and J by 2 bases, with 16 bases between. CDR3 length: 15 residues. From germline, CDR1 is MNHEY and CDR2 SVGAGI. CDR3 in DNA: TGTGCCAGCAGTCGACCAGGGATCGCTACCTACGAGCAGTACTTC. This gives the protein CASSRPGIATYEQYF.

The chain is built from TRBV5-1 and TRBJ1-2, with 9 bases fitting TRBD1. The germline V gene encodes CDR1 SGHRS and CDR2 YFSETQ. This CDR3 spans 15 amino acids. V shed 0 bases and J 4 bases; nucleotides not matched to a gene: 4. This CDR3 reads CASSLAGDRVYGYTF. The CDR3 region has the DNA TGCGCCAGCAGCTTGGCCGGGGACAGGGTCTATGGCTACACCTTC.

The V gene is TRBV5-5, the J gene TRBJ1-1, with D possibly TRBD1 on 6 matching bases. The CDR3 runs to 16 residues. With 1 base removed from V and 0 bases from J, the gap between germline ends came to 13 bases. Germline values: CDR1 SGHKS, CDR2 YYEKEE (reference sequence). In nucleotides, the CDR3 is TGTGCCAGCAGCTTGTCACAGGGCGGTATGAACACTGAAGCTTTCTTT. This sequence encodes CASSLSQGGMNTEAFF.

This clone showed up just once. The CDR3 here is CASSVGTEISYNEQFF. CDR3 bases: TGTGCCAGCAGCGTAGGGACAGAGATCTCCTACAATGAGCAGTTCTTC. The chain recombines TRBV9 with TRBJ2-1, with a possible D match to TRBD1 (6 bases). Germline-derived CDR1 and CDR2 are SGDLS and YYNGEE. The CDR3 has 16 residues. With 0 bases removed from V and 0 bases from J, the gap between germline ends came to 10 bases.

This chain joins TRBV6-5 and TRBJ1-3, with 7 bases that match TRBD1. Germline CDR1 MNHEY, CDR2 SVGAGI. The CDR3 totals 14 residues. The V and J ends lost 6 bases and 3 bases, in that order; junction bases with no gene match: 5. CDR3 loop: CASSPTGYGNTIYF. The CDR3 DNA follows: TGTGCCAGCAGCCCGACAGGGTATGGAAACACCATATATTTT.

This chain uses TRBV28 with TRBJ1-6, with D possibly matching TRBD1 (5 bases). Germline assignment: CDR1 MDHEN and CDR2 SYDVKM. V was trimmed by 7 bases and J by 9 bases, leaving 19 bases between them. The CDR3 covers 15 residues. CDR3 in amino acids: CASTRVIGGSSPLHF. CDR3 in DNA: TGTGCCAGCACCCGGGTCATCGGGGGGAGTTCACCCCTCCACTTT.